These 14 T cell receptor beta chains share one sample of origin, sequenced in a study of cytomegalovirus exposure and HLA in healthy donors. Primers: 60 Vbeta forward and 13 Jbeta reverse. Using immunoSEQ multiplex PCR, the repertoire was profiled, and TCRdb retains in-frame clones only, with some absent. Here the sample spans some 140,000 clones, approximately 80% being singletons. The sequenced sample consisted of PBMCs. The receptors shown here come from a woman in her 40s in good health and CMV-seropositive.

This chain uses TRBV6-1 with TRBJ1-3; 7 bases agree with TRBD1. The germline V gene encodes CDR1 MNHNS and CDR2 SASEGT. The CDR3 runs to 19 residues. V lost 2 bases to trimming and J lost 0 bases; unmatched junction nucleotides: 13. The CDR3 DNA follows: TGTGCCAGCAGTGAAATGCCCCCCTGGGGACAGTCCTCTGGAAACACCATATATTTT. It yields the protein CASSEMPPWGQSSGNTIYF.

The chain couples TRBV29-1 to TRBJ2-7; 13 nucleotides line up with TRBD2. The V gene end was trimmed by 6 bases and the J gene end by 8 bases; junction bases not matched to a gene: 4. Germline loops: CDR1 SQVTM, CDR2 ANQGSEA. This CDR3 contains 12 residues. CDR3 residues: CSVPGTSGKQYF. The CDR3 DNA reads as TGCAGCGTGCCCGGGACTAGCGGGAAGCAGTACTTC.

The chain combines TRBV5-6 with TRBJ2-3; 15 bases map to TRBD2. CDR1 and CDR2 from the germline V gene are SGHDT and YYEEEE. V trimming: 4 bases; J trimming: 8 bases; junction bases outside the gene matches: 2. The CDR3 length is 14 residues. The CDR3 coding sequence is TGTGCCAGCAGCCCGGGACTAGCGGGAGGTACGCAGTATTTT. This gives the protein CASSPGLAGGTQYF.

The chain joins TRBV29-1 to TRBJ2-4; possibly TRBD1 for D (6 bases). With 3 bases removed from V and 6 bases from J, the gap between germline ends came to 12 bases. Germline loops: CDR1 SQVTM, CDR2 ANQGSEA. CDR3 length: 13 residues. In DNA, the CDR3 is TGCAGCGTTGACTCTCCAGGGGTAAACATTCAGTACTTC. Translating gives CSVDSPGVNIQYF.

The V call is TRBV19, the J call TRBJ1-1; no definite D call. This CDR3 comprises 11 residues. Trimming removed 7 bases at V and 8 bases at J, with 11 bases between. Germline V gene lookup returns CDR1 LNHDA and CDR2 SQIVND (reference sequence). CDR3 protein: CASIRGWEAFF. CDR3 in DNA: TGTGCCAGTATCCGCGGGTGGGAAGCTTTCTTT.

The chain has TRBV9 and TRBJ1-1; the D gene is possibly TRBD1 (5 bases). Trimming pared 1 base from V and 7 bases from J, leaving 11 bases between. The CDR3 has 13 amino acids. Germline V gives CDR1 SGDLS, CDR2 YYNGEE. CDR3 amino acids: CASSVRRDSEAFF. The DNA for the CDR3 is TGTGCCAGCAGCGTAAGAAGAGACAGTGAAGCTTTCTTT.

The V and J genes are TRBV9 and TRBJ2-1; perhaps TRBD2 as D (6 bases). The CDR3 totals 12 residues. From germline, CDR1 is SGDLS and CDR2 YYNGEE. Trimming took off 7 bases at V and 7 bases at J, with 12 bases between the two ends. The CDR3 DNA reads TGTGCCAGCGGCGGCGGGGTTAATGAGCAGTTCTTC. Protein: CASGGGVNEQFF.

The CDR3 loop reads CASSTDATDTQYF. The CDR3 region has the DNA TGCGCCAGCAGCACAGACGCGACAGATACGCAGTATTTT. The chain recombines TRBV5-1 with TRBJ2-3, with D uncertain. The CDR3 runs 13 residues. Trimming stripped 4 bases from V and 3 bases from J, with 9 bases between. The germline V gene encodes CDR1 SGHRS and CDR2 YFSETQ.

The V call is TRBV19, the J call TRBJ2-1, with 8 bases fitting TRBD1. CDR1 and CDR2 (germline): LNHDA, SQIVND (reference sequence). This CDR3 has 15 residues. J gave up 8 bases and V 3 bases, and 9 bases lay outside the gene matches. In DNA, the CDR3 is TGTGCCAGTAGTATCGCCCAGGGGGCTGTGCATGAGCAGTTCTTC. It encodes CASSIAQGAVHEQFF.

CDR3 sequence reads: CASSLAGTPGEQYF. Here the CDR3 DNA reads TGTGCCAGCAGCTTAGCGGGGACACCGGGGGAGCAGTACTTC. This chain uses TRBV7-9 with TRBJ2-7; TRBD1 might be the D (6 bases). Trimming stripped 0 bases from V and 7 bases from J, with 13 bases between. CDR1 and CDR2 (germline): SEHNR, FQNEAQ (reference sequence). The CDR3 consists of 14 residues.

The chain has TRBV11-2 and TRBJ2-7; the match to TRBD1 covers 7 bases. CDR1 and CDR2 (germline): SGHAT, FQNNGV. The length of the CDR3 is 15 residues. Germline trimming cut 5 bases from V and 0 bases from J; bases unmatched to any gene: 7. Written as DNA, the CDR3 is TGTGCCAGCAGCCGGGACAGATGGTACTCCTACGAGCAGTACTTC. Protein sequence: CASSRDRWYSYEQYF.

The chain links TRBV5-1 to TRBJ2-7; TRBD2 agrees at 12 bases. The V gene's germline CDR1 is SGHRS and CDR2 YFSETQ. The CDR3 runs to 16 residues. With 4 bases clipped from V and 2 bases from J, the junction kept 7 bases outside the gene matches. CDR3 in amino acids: CASSHGTSGQAYEQYF. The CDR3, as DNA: TGCGCCAGCAGCCACGGGACTAGCGGGCAAGCCTACGAGCAGTACTTC.

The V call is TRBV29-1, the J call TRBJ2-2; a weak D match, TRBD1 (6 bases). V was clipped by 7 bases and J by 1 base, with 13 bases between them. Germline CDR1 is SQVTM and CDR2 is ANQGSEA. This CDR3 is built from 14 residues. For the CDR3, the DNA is TGCAGCGGATTTGAACAGGGGAACACCGGGGAGCTGTTTTTT. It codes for CSGFEQGNTGELFF.

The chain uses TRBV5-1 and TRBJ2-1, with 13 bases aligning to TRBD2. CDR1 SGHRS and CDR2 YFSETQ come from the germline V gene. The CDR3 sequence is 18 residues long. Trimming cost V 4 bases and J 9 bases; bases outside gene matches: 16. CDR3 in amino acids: CASSPSIMTSGRFVEQFF. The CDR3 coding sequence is TGCGCCAGCAGCCCCTCGATAATGACTAGCGGGAGGTTTGTTGAGCAGTTCTTC.